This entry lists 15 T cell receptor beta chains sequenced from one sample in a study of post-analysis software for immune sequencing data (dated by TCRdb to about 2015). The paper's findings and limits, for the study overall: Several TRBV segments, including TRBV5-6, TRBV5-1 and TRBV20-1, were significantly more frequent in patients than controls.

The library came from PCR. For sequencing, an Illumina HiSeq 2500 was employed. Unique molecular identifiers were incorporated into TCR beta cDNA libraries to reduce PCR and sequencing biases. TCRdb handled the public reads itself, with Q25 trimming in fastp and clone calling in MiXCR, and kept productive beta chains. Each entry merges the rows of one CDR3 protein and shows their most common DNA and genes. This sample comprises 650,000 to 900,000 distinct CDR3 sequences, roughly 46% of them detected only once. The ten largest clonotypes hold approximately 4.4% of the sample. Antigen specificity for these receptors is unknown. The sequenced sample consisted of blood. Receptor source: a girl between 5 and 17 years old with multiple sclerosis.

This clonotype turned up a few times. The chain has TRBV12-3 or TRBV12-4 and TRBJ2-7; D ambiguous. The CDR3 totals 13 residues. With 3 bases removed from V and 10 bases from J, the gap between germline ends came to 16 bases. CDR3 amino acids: CASSLTPSSSQYF. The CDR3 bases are TGTGCCAGCAGTTTGACCCCCTCGAGTTCTCAGTACTTC.

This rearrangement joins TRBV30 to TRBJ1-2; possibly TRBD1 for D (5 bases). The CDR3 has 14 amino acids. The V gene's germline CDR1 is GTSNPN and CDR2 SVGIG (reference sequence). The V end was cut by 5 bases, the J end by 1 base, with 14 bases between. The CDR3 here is CAWRRGWSNYGYTF. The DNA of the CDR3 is TGTGCCTGGCGGCGGGGGTGGAGTAACTATGGCTACACCTTC.

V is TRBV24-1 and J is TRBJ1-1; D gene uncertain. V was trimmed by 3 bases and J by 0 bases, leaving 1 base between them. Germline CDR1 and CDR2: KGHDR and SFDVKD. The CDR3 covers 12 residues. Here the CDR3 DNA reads TGTGCCACCAGTGATGTGAACACTGAAGCTTTCTTT. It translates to CATSDVNTEAFF.

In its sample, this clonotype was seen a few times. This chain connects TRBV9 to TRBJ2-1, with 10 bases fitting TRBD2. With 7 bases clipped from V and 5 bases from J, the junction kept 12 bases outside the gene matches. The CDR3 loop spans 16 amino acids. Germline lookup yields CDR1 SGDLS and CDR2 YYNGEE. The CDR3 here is CASGSALGLADNEQFF. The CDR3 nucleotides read TGTGCCAGCGGCAGTGCGCTAGGACTAGCGGACAATGAGCAGTTCTTC. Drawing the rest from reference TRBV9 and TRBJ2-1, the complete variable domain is DSGVTQTPKHLITATGQRVTLRCSPRSGDLSVYWYQQSLDQGLQFLIQYYNGEERAKGNILERFSAQQFPDLHSELNLSSLELGDSALYFCASGSALGLADNEQFFGPGTRLTVL.

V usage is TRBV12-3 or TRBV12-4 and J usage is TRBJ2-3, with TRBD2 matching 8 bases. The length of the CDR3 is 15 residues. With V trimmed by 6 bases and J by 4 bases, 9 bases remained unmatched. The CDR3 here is CASRVSGRQADTQYF. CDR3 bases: TGTGCCAGCAGGGTAAGCGGGAGACAAGCAGATACGCAGTATTTT.

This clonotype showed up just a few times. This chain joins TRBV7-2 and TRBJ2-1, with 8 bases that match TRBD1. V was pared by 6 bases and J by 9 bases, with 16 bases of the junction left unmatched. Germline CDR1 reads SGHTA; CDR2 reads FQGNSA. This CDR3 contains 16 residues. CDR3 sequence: CASRGTGSLPQVEQFF. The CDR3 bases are TGTGCCAGCAGGGGGACAGGATCCCTCCCCCAGGTTGAGCAGTTCTTC.

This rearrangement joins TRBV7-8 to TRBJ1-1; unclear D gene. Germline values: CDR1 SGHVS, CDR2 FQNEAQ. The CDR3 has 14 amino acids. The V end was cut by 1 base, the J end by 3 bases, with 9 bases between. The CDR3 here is CASSLVGRYTEAFF. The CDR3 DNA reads TGTGCCAGCAGCTTAGTAGGGAGATACACTGAAGCTTTCTTT.

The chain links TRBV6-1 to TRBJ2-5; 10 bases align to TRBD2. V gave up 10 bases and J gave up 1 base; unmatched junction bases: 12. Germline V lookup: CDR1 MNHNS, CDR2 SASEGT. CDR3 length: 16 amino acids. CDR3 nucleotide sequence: TGTGCCACTACGACACTAGCGGGACCTCTCCAAGAGACCCAGTACTTC. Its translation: CATTTLAGPLQETQYF.

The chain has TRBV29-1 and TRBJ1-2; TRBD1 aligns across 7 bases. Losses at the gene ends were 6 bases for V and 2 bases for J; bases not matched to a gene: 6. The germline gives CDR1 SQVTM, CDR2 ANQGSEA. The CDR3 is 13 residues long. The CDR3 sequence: CSVDDRENYGYTF. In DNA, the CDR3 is TGCAGCGTGGACGACAGGGAGAACTATGGCTACACCTTC.

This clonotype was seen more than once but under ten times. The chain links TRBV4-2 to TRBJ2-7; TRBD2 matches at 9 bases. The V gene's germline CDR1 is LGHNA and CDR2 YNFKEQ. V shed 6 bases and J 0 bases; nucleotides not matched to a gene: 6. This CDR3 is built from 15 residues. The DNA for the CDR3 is TGTGCCAGCAGTGGTAGCGGGAGAGCCTCCTACGAGCAGTACTTC. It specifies CASSGSGRASYEQYF.

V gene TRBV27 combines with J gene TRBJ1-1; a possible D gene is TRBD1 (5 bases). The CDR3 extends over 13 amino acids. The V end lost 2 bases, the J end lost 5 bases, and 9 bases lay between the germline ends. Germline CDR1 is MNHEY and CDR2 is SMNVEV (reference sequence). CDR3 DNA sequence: TGTGCCAGCAGTTTAGGGGGGTGGACTGAAGCTTTCTTT. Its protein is CASSLGGWTEAFF.

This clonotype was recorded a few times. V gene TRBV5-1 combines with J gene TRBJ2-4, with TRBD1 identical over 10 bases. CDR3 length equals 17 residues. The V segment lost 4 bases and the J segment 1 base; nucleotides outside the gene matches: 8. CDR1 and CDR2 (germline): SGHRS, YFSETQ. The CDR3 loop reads CASSRPSDRGAKNIQYF. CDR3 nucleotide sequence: TGCGCCAGCAGCCGACCCTCGGACAGGGGGGCCAAAAACATTCAGTACTTC.

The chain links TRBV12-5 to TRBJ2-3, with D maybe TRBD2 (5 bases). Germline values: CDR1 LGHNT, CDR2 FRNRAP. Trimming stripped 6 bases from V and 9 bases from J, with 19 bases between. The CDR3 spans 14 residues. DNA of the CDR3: TGTGCTAGTGGGCAAAGAAGCCAGATAGCGACGCAGTATTTT. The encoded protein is CASGQRSQIATQYF.

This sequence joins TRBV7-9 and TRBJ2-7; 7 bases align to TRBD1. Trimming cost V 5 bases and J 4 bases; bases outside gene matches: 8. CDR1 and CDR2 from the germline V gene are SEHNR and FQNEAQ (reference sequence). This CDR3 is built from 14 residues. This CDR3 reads CASSPQGDPYEQYF. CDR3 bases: TGTGCCAGCAGCCCGCAGGGGGATCCGTACGAGCAGTACTTC.

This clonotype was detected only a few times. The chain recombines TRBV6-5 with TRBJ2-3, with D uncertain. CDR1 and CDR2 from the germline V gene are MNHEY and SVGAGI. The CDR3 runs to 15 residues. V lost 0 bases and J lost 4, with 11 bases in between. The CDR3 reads CASSYSGWSADTQYF. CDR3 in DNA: TGTGCCAGCAGTTACTCAGGGTGGAGCGCAGATACGCAGTATTTT.